This entry concerns a single T cell receptor beta chain. The antigen is undetermined. This sample was included in a study of OX40 agonist ivuxolimab in advanced cancers. Study in general: Patients received intravenous ivuxolimab every 2 weeks at 0.01 to 10 mg/kg. Patients enrolled in dose escalation were diagnosed with hepatocellular carcinoma, melanoma, renal cell or head and neck cancer. Overall study results and limits: At 0.1 to 3.0 mg/kg, CD4+ and CD8+ blood T cells expanded clonally by week 6.

This table comes from immunoSEQ multiplex PCR, and its TCRdb copy is limited to in-frame clones, with some not included. The repertoire includes fewer than 40,000 clones, over 85% of them detected once, and 0.92% sits in the top ten. There are 14 residues in the CDR3. The V end was cut by 6 bases, the J end by 1 base, with 12 bases between. Germline V gene data show CDR1 as MNHNS and CDR2 as SASEGT. Sequences were derived from CD4+ or CD8+ T cells sorted from blood, sampled in a trial of the OX40 agonist ivuxolimab. The V and J genes are TRBV6-1 and TRBJ1-1; tentatively, D is TRBD1 (6 bases). This receptor was taken from an adult with an advanced solid tumor such as melanoma, head and neck, liver or kidney cancer. In nucleotides, the CDR3 is TGTGCCAGCAGAAGGGGGGGGAAGAACACTGAAGCTTTCTTT. Protein product: CASRRGGKNTEAFF.